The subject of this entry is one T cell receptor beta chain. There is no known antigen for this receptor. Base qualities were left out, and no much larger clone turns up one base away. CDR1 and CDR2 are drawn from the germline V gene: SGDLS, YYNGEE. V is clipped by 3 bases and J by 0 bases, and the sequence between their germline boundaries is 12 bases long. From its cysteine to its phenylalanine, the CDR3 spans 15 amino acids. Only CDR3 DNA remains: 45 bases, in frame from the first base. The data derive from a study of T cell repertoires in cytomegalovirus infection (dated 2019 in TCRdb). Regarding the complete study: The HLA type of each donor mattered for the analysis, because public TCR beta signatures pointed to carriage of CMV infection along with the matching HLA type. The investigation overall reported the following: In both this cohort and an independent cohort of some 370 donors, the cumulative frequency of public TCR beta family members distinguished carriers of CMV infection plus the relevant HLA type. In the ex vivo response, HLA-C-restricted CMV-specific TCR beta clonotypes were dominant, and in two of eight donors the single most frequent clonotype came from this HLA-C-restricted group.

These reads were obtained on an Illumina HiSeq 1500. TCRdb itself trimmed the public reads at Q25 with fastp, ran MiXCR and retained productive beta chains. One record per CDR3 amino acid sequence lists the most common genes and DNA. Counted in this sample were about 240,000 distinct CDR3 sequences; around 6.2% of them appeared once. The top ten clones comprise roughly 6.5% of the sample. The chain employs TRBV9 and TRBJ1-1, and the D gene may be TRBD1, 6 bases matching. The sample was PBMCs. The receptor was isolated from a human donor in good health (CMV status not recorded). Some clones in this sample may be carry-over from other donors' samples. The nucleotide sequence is TGTGCCAGCAGCGGGACAGCTACTATGAACACTGAAGCTTTCTTT. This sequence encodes CASSGTATMNTEAFF.